The 6 T cell receptor beta chains listed next were all sequenced from one sample in a study of T cell responses to AZD1222 COVID-19 vaccine. Data came from immunoSEQ multiplex PCR; TCRdb stores just in-frame clones and leaves some out. The table has 95,000 to 150,000 clones, 80% to 90% seen once. The source material was peripheral blood, sampled on day 0 of AZD1222 vaccination. The receptors here all came from an adult in good health.

In this sample, this clone turned up once. V and J are TRBV28 and TRBJ2-2; 7 nucleotides agree with TRBD2. The germline V gene encodes CDR1 MDHEN and CDR2 SYDVKM. The CDR3 extends over 15 amino acids. Trimming cost V 2 bases and J 3 bases; bases outside gene matches: 3. CDR3 DNA: TGTGCCAGCAGTTTAGCGGGAGTGTACACCGGGGAGCTGTTTTTT. Its translation is CASSLAGVYTGELFF.

The rearrangement links TRBV20-1 to TRBJ2-7, with D possibly matching TRBD2 (6 bases). Trimming removed 3 bases from V and 4 bases from J, with 13 bases in between. Germline-derived CDR1 and CDR2 are DFQATT and SNEGSKA (reference sequence). The CDR3 is 13 amino acids. The CDR3 bases are TGCAGTGCTAGTGGGGGTCTAGCGTACGAGCAGTACTTC. Translation: CSASGGLAYEQYF.

The chain's CDR3 is CSARQVGEQFF. CDR3 sequence (DNA): TGCAGTGCCAGACAGGTGGGTGAGCAGTTCTTC. The rearrangement links TRBV20-1 to TRBJ2-1, with a tentative D call TRBD1 (6 bases). CDR3 length: 11 residues. The germline V gene encodes CDR1 DFQATT and CDR2 SNEGSKA (reference sequence). Deletions cut 6 bases from V and 9 bases from J, with 12 bases between.

The chain combines TRBV10-3 with TRBJ2-2; the match to TRBD2 covers 14 bases. From germline, CDR1 is ENHRY and CDR2 SYGVKD. Losses at the gene ends were 11 bases for V and 0 bases for J; bases not matched to a gene: 5. This CDR3 contains 16 residues. The CDR3 reads CASGLAGGANTGELFF. The CDR3 DNA is TGTGCCTCCGGACTAGCGGGAGGCGCGAACACCGGGGAGCTGTTTTTT.

This chain connects TRBV4-2 to TRBJ1-6, with 7 positions matching TRBD1. Germline V lookup: CDR1 LGHNA, CDR2 YNFKEQ. CDR3 length: 17 residues. V lost 4 bases, J lost 7 bases, and 13 bases stayed unmatched. DNA for the CDR3: TGTGCCAGCAGCCTTCACCCGGGACAGACGACCAATTCACCCCTCCACTTT. It is translated as CASSLHPGQTTNSPLHF.

The V and J genes are TRBV7-2 and TRBJ2-3; D uncertain. The CDR3 consists of 14 residues. Trimming took 1 base from V and 0 from J, leaving 5 bases between them. Germline CDR1 is SGHTA and CDR2 is FQGNSA. The CDR3 here is CASSLGYSTDTQYF. CDR3 in DNA: TGTGCCAGCAGCTTAGGATACAGCACAGATACGCAGTATTTT. Full variable domain (outside the CDR3, taken from reference TRBV7-2 and TRBJ2-3): GAGVSQSPSNKVTEKGKDVELRCDPISGHTALYWYRQSLGQGLEFLIYFQGNSAPDKSGLPSDRFSAERTGGSVSTLTIQRTQQEDSAVYLCASSLGYSTDTQYFGPGTRLTVL.